These 9 T cell receptor beta chains were sequenced from one sample in a study of shared clonotypes between healthy human individuals. Assay used: immunoSEQ multiplex PCR; TCRdb lists only in-frame clones, some missing. The sample carries some 2.1 million clones, about 95% recorded once. Sequencing used naive CD4+ T cells sorted from blood. This sample's subset: CD45RA+ positively selected. The receptors here all came from a man aged 18 to 30 in good health.

Worth noting for this clone: Other DNA sequences in the same sample also yield this CDR3. This rearrangement joins TRBV10-1 to TRBJ2-2, with D tentatively TRBD2 (6 bases). V shed 8 bases and J shed 0 bases, with 13 bases lying between them. The V gene's germline CDR1 is WNHNN and CDR2 SYGVQD (reference sequence). This CDR3 spans 15 amino acids. The CDR3 coding sequence is TGCGCCAGCTCCGGCGGGACCGCGAACACCGGGGAGCTGTTTTTT. Translated: CASSGGTANTGELFF.

The chain employs TRBV29-1 and TRBJ1-4; no clear D gene. Germline V gene data show CDR1 as SQVTM and CDR2 as ANQGSEA. The CDR3 loop spans 12 amino acids. Trimming left V 4 bases short and J 1 base short, with 4 bases between. The CDR3 DNA reads TGCAGCGTTGTAGAAACTAATGAAAAACTGTTTTTT. Amino acids: CSVVETNEKLFF.

Only a few counts were recorded for this clone. The rearrangement links TRBV6-1 to TRBJ1-5; D uncertain. This CDR3 is 14 amino acids long. CDR1 is MNHNS and CDR2 is SASEGT in the germline V gene. Trimming removed 2 bases from V and 5 bases from J, with 10 bases in between. CDR3 bases: TGTGCCAGCAGTGAAATGGGCGGGGATCAGCCCCAGCATTTT. It encodes CASSEMGGDQPQHF.

This chain links TRBV27 with TRBJ1-2; a possible D gene is TRBD1 (6 bases). Germline V gives CDR1 MNHEY, CDR2 SMNVEV (reference sequence). This CDR3 has 13 amino acids. V gave up 9 bases and J gave up 8 bases, with 19 bases separating them. The DNA of the CDR3 is TGTGCCAGTAGAACGACAGGCGTGGGGGGCTACACCTTC. Amino acid sequence: CASRTTGVGGYTF.

This rearrangement joins TRBV9 to TRBJ1-5, with D possibly being TRBD1 (5 bases). V lost 0 bases to trimming and J lost 2 bases, with 18 bases between them. This CDR3 comprises 18 residues. CDR1 is SGDLS, CDR2 YYNGEE, per germline. CDR3 bases: TGTGCCAGCAGCGTAGGTCAGGGTTCGAGGGTGGGCAATCAGCCCCAGCATTTT. Amino acids: CASSVGQGSRVGNQPQHF.

This chain uses TRBV19 with TRBJ2-3, with no clear D. Trimming shortened V by 0 bases and J by 6 bases, and 10 bases separated the two germline ends. This CDR3 has 14 amino acids. Germline values: CDR1 LNHDA, CDR2 SQIVND (reference sequence). The CDR3 bases are TGTGCCAGTAGTATAGACGCGACAACGGATACGCAGTATTTT. Translated, it gives CASSIDATTDTQYF.

The DNA for the CDR3 is TGTGCCAGCAGCCCCCAGTCTAAGCGGGGGGGCGGGGAGACCCAGTACTTC. This translates into CASSPQSKRGGGETQYF. The chain combines TRBV9 with TRBJ2-5; TRBD2 aligns across 10 bases. With 4 bases clipped from V and 5 bases from J, the junction kept 14 bases outside the gene matches. This CDR3 has 17 amino acids. From germline, CDR1 is SGDLS and CDR2 YYNGEE.

On this clone itself: The same CDR3 arises from other DNA sequences in this sample as well. The chain carries TRBV7-2 and TRBJ2-4; D uncertain. In germline, CDR1 is SGHTA, CDR2 FQGNSA. The V end was cut by 4 bases, the J end by 0 bases, with 4 bases between. The CDR3 has 13 amino acids. CDR3 nucleotide sequence: TGTGCCAGCAGCTCTCTAGCCAAAAACATTCAGTACTTC. It codes for CASSSLAKNIQYF.

The chain employs TRBV18 and TRBJ2-7; 7 bases align to TRBD1. This CDR3 region has 15 residues. Unmatched junction bases numbered 4, after V lost 0 bases and J lost 2 bases. Germline CDR1 and CDR2: KGHSH and LQKENI. CDR3 protein: CASSPPSGQPYEQYF. The CDR3 DNA sequence: TGTGCCAGCTCACCACCTTCGGGACAGCCCTACGAGCAGTACTTC.